This is a list of T cell receptor beta chains from one sample in a study of neurological immune-mediated disorders. TCRdb fed the 5' RACE reads into MiXCR, producing one record per CDR3 protein. The profile shows approximately 51,000 distinct CDR3 sequences, approximately 3.3% of them singletons. Sequencing was performed on PBMCs. The source of these receptors is a man aged 35-49 years with multiple sclerosis. Both conserved end residues are part of each CDR3. Fields, in order: clone size, D gene, J gene, V gene, CDR3 protein, CDR3 DNA. The D gene is left open where the match is weak. Clone size is shown for a subset of rows, as once, few, many or a class of expanded clone.

size: many; D: -; J: TRBJ2-7; V: TRBV6-2/TRBV6-3; CDR3: CASSYSAVSYEQYF; DNA: TGTGCCAGCAGTTACTCGGCAGTCTCCTACGAGCAGTACTTC
size: -; D: TRBD1; J: TRBJ1-1; V: TRBV6-2/TRBV6-3; CDR3: CASRGQGMNTEAFF; DNA: TGTGCCAGCAGAGGACAGGGTATGAACACTGAAGCTTTCTTT
size: many; D: -; J: TRBJ2-3; V: TRBV7-2; CDR3: CASSAAPKDTQYF; DNA: TGTGCCAGCAGCGCCGCCCCTAAAGATACGCAGTATTTT
size: many; D: -; J: TRBJ1-1; V: TRBV28; CDR3: CASSSNTEAFF; DNA: TGTGCCAGCAGCTCGAACACTGAAGCTTTCTTT
size: many; D: -; J: TRBJ1-1; V: TRBV29-1; CDR3: CSVVRTTGANTEAFF; DNA: TGCAGCGTTGTGCGGACCACCGGGGCGAACACTGAAGCTTTCTTT
size: many; D: -; J: TRBJ1-1; V: TRBV6-5; CDR3: CASRRGLGTEAFF; DNA: TGTGCCAGCAGGCGGGGATTAGGGACTGAAGCTTTCTTT
size: many; D: -; J: TRBJ1-1; V: TRBV7-9; CDR3: CASGLTGSRTEAFF; DNA: TGTGCCAGCGGGCTTACAGGGTCTCGAACTGAAGCTTTCTTT
size: many; D: -; J: TRBJ2-7; V: TRBV7-9; CDR3: CASSFGRESYEQYF; DNA: TGTGCCAGCAGCTTCGGCCGCGAGTCCTACGAGCAGTACTTC
size: many; D: -; J: TRBJ2-6; V: TRBV28; CDR3: CASSLYGSAGANVLTF; DNA: TGTGCCAGCAGTTTATATGGGAGTGCCGGGGCCAACGTCCTGACTTTC
size: many; D: -; J: TRBJ2-1; V: TRBV6-6; CDR3: CASRPSWGNEQFF; DNA: TGTGCCAGCAGGCCTTCCTGGGGAAATGAGCAGTTCTTC
size: many; D: -; J: TRBJ1-5; V: TRBV7-6; CDR3: CASSYGNNQPQHF; DNA: TGTGCCAGCAGCTACGGCAATAATCAGCCCCAGCATTTT
size: many; D: -; J: TRBJ1-1; V: TRBV7-9; CDR3: CASTPGIQGEAFF; DNA: TGTGCCAGCACACCAGGGATTCAGGGTGAAGCTTTCTTT
size: many; D: TRBD1; J: TRBJ1-2; V: TRBV5-1; CDR3: CASSVGQGGGYTF; DNA: TGCGCCAGCAGCGTCGGACAGGGAGGCGGCTACACCTTC
size: many; D: -; J: TRBJ1-5; V: TRBV29-1; CDR3: CSAPQPQHF; DNA: TGCAGCGCTCCACAGCCCCAGCATTTT
size: many; D: TRBD1; J: TRBJ1-5; V: TRBV20-1; CDR3: CSALRGSENQPQHF; DNA: TGCAGTGCTCTCAGGGGGTCAGAGAATCAGCCCCAGCATTTT
size: many; D: -; J: TRBJ1-1; V: TRBV6-6; CDR3: CASVGSTLMNTEAFF; DNA: TGTGCCAGCGTAGGATCAACGCTTATGAACACTGAAGCTTTCTTT
size: many; D: -; J: TRBJ2-5; V: TRBV20-1; CDR3: CSASPQETQYF; DNA: TGCAGTGCTAGCCCTCAAGAGACCCAGTACTTC
size: many; D: TRBD1; J: TRBJ2-5; V: TRBV2; CDR3: CASFQGVETQYF; DNA: TGTGCCAGCTTTCAGGGGGTGGAGACCCAGTACTTC
size: many; D: -; J: TRBJ1-5; V: TRBV7-2; CDR3: CASSFMGGRQPQHF; DNA: TGTGCCAGCAGCTTTATGGGGGGCCGGCAGCCCCAGCATTTT
size: many; D: TRBD1; J: TRBJ2-1; V: TRBV2; CDR3: CASRELDRDDNEQFF; DNA: TGTGCCAGCAGGGAGCTGGACAGGGATGATAATGAGCAGTTCTTC
size: many; D: -; J: TRBJ2-3; V: TRBV7-6; CDR3: CASSLLPGDTQYF; DNA: TGTGCCAGCAGCTTATTGCCTGGAGATACGCAGTATTTT
size: many; D: TRBD2; J: TRBJ2-3; V: TRBV25-1; CDR3: CASSTRGDADTQYF; DNA: TGTGCCAGCAGTACCCGGGGGGACGCAGATACGCAGTATTTT
size: -; D: TRBD1; J: TRBJ2-1; V: TRBV18; CDR3: CASSNTGIPGQGLGGEQFF; DNA: TGTGCCAGCTCGAATACGGGAATCCCGGGACAGGGGTTAGGAGGTGAGCAGTTCTTC
size: -; D: TRBD2; J: TRBJ2-7; V: TRBV5-6; CDR3: CASSFRTSGGYEQYF; DNA: TGTGCCAGCAGCTTCCGGACTAGCGGGGGATACGAGCAGTACTTC
size: many; D: TRBD1; J: TRBJ2-1; V: TRBV5-1; CDR3: CASSENGVGQYNEQFF; DNA: TGCGCCAGCAGCGAAAATGGCGTGGGACAGTACAATGAGCAGTTCTTC
size: many; D: -; J: TRBJ1-2; V: TRBV10-3; CDR3: CAISEGPRTGDGYTF; DNA: TGTGCCATCAGTGAGGGACCCCGCACGGGAGATGGCTACACCTTC
size: many; D: TRBD1; J: TRBJ2-5; V: TRBV5-1; CDR3: CASSLIMGQKYF; DNA: TGCGCCAGCAGCTTGATTATGGGACAGAAGTACTTC
size: many; D: TRBD2; J: TRBJ2-1; V: TRBV20-1; CDR3: CSAPGTSGGANEQFF; DNA: TGCAGTGCTCCCGGGACTAGCGGGGGGGCCAATGAGCAGTTCTTC
size: many; D: -; J: TRBJ2-3; V: TRBV5-1; CDR3: CASSFPQGGPSTDTQYF; DNA: TGCGCCAGCAGCTTTCCCCAGGGGGGGCCTAGCACAGATACGCAGTATTTT
size: many; D: -; J: TRBJ2-5; V: TRBV5-4; CDR3: CASSLPSETQYF; DNA: TGTGCCAGCAGCTTGCCCTCCGAGACCCAGTACTTC
size: many; D: -; J: TRBJ1-5; V: TRBV27; CDR3: CASSDSNQPQHF; DNA: TGTGCCAGCAGCGATAGCAATCAGCCCCAGCATTTT
size: many; D: TRBD1; J: TRBJ2-2; V: TRBV20-1; CDR3: CSAHDRGSNTGELFF; DNA: TGCAGTGCACACGACAGGGGGAGTAACACCGGGGAGCTGTTTTTT
size: many; D: TRBD1; J: TRBJ2-2; V: TRBV9; CDR3: CASSVPAGQANTGELFF; DNA: TGTGCCAGCAGCGTACCCGCCGGACAGGCGAACACCGGGGAGCTGTTTTTT
size: many; D: TRBD2; J: TRBJ2-7; V: TRBV7-3; CDR3: CASSLNGGGLPYEQYF; DNA: TGTGCCAGCAGCTTAAATGGCGGGGGGCTTCCTTACGAGCAGTACTTC
size: many; D: TRBD1; J: TRBJ2-3; V: TRBV28; CDR3: CASSSQLGGGDTQYF; DNA: TGTGCCAGCAGTTCCCAATTAGGGGGCGGAGATACGCAGTATTTT
size: many; D: TRBD2; J: TRBJ2-3; V: TRBV27; CDR3: CASSFSIRLAGGTDTQYF; DNA: TGTGCCAGCAGTTTCTCCATAAGACTAGCGGGGGGGACGGATACGCAGTATTTT
size: many; D: -; J: TRBJ2-1; V: TRBV12-3/TRBV12-4; CDR3: CASSVVRGSEQFF; DNA: TGTGCCAGCAGCGTCGTGAGAGGGAGTGAGCAGTTCTTC
size: -; D: -; J: TRBJ2-2; V: TRBV28; CDR3: CASSSSGVPGKFWNTGELFF; DNA: TGTGCCAGCAGTTCTTCAGGGGTGCCCGGAAAGTTTTGGAACACCGGGGAGCTGTTTTTT
size: -; D: -; J: TRBJ2-7; V: TRBV7-9; CDR3: CASSSQGSTGEQYF; DNA: TGTGCCAGCAGCTCGCAGGGGTCGACGGGCGAGCAGTACTTC
size: many; D: -; J: TRBJ1-6; V: TRBV28; CDR3: CASSLAGSPLHF; DNA: TGTGCCAGCAGTCTTGCGGGTTCACCCCTCCACTTT
size: many; D: -; J: TRBJ2-3; V: TRBV4-1; CDR3: CASSQGTFSTDTQYF; DNA: TGCGCCAGCAGCCAAGGGACTTTTAGCACAGATACGCAGTATTTT
size: many; D: -; J: TRBJ2-3; V: TRBV29-1; CDR3: CSVEDFRGDTDTQYF; DNA: TGCAGCGTTGAAGATTTCCGGGGAGACACAGATACGCAGTATTTT